This T cell receptor beta chain is drawn from a study of T cells in tuberculosis (dated by TCRdb to 2016 to 2019). For the wider study: To characterize T cells specific for the mycobacterial lipid antigen glucose monomycolate (GMM), the study used CD1B tetramers together with high-throughput TCR immunosequencing. IGRA-negative adolescents, IGRA-positive adolescents with latent tuberculosis and adults with active tuberculosis, some ten per group, were compared in a South African clinical cohort.

Of note for this clone: Its antigen target is currently unknown. Per-base qualities were not stored, and no clone one base away is much larger.

Points the paper makes about the study in general: The smaller NN-distances in active tuberculosis patients were driven in part by shorter CDR3-alpha lengths, while the difference seen for TCR-beta was not statistically significant. A classifier using the diverse GMM-specific repertoire reached approximately 89% accuracy (AUROC roughly 0.9), compared with over 60% accuracy using GEM motif frequencies. Clinical samples were selected based on the availability of cryopreserved specimens, with adults included as active tuberculosis cases and adolescents included as controls. Compared with IGRA-negative controls, TCR-alpha repertoires from active tuberculosis had smaller mean NN-distances to GMM-specific TCRs, which suggests that these TCRs underwent clonal expansion.

The immunoSEQ multiplex PCR assay was used to generate TCR libraries, with TCR-beta and/or TCR-alpha/delta assays applied to each sample. Amplified TCR libraries were sequenced on the Illumina high-throughput platform. Turning to the authors' computational methods: Clustering and dimensionality reduction relied on pairwise TCRdist distances among GMM-specific receptors from T cells that were either sorted ex vivo or expanded in vitro. The score assigned to each clinical repertoire was mean NN-distance, meaning the average TCRdist to the nearest 10% of tetramer-positive reference sequences. GEM TCR motif frequency was computed as the fraction of unique TCRs matching known GEM sequences by V/J usage and CDR3 length. Active tuberculosis was classified by linear discriminant analysis with leave-one-out cross-validation, implemented in scikit-learn. Sourced from immuneACCESS, this table was stored by TCRdb with only in-frame sequences that have V and J called. A share of the clones is absent; for the studies checked, an unresolved V gene accounts for under half, and the remainder has no known explanation. V and J calls and clone size are copied from that table; D and trimming were computed from the DNA. This sample lists tens of thousands of clones; over 95% were detected once. The ten top clones hold roughly 9.1% of the sample.

Including cysteine and phenylalanine, the CDR3 has 15 amino acids. CDR3 DNA is the only sequence kept; it has 45 bases, read in frame from the first base. CDR1 and CDR2, looked up from the germline V gene, are SGHDT and YYEEEE. Trimmed from V: 2 bases; trimmed from J: 3 bases; junction bases lacking a gene match: 2. At study entry, adolescents were screened for latent tuberculosis infection using a tuberculin skin test and the QuantiFERON-TB GOLD In-Tube IGRA. Unsorted cryopreserved PBMC were immunosequenced, covering on average approximately 91,000 T cells per clinical donor. Eleven high schools in the Worcester region of the Western Cape, South Africa, served as enrollment sites for adolescents aged 12 to 18 years. Roughly ten M. tuberculosis-infected adolescents and around ten uninfected adolescents were selected, with the two groups matched for age and sex. For the adolescents, PBMC were isolated by density centrifugation from freshly drawn heparinized blood and then cryopreserved.

This clonotype was obtained from a donor aged 10-29 years with latent tuberculosis or without tuberculosis infection. What was sequenced was PBMCs. Recombination linked TRBV5-6 to TRBJ2-2; TRBD1 aligns with 9 central bases. In nucleotide form, the sequence is TGTGCCAGCAGCTTTGGGGACAGGGACACCGGGGAGCTGTTTTTT. This encodes CASSFGDRDTGELFF.